These 28 T cell receptor beta chains came from one sample sequenced in a study of neurological immune-mediated disorders. Time point meaning: longitudinal time-point 3. MiXCR was run by TCRdb on the 5' RACE reads, yielding one entry per CDR3 protein. In the table there are approximately 84,000 distinct CDR3 sequences, around 4.5% of which are singletons. The specimen was PBMCs. The receptor set was obtained from a woman aged 55-70 years with multiple sclerosis.

This clonotype was seen repeatedly, ten times or more. The CDR3 bases are TGTGCCAGCAGCACCCGACAGGGCTCCTATGGCTACACCTTC. Its translation is CASSTRQGSYGYTF. The V and J genes are TRBV7-2 and TRBJ1-2, with TRBD1 matching over 7 bases. This CDR3 spans 14 amino acids. V was pared by 5 bases and J by 4 bases, with 7 bases of the junction left unmatched. The germline V gene has CDR1 SGHTA and CDR2 FQGNSA.

This clonotype occurred many times. This chain connects TRBV3-1 to TRBJ2-7, with D perhaps given as TRBD1 or TRBD2 (5 bases each). The CDR3 length is 14 residues. Germline values: CDR1 LGHDT, CDR2 YNNKEL (reference sequence). V lost 5 bases to trimming and J lost 2 bases, with 13 bases between them. CDR3 protein: CASSNRDPTYEQYF. The CDR3 DNA sequence: TGTGCCAGCAGCAACCGGGACCCAACCTACGAGCAGTACTTC.

This clonotype was seen repeatedly, ten times or more. This chain links TRBV18 with TRBJ1-2, with 7 bases matching TRBD1. Germline CDR1 and CDR2: KGHSH and LQKENI. V shed 3 bases and J 7 bases; nucleotides not matched to a gene: 11. The CDR3 totals 15 residues. CDR3 loop: CASSPRTGEVSGYTF. For the CDR3, the DNA is TGTGCCAGCTCACCTCGCACAGGGGAAGTGAGTGGCTACACCTTC. The whole variable domain, filled in from reference TRBV18 and TRBJ1-2, reads NAGVMQNPRHLVRRRGQEARLRCSPMKGHSHVYWYRQLPEEGLKFMVYLQKENIIDESGMPKERFSAEFPKEGPSILRIQQVVRGDSAAYFCASSPRTGEVSGYTFGSGTRLTVV.

In its sample, this clonotype was seen many times. The gene calls are TRBV7-9 and TRBJ2-7; D may match TRBD1 or TRBD2 (6 bases each). The CDR3 has 12 residues. Germline V gene lookup returns CDR1 SEHNR and CDR2 FQNEAQ (reference sequence). V was cut by 2 bases and J by 13 bases, with 15 bases left in between. The DNA for the CDR3 is TGTGCCAGCAGCTTAATGGACGGGGGCACCTACTTC. Protein sequence: CASSLMDGGTYF.

This clonotype has a count of ten or more. This chain links TRBV6-6 with TRBJ1-1; a possible D gene is TRBD1 (5 bases). Germline V gene sequence: CDR1 MNHNY, CDR2 SVGAGI (reference sequence). This CDR3 has 14 residues. Trimming pared 7 bases from V and 1 base from J, leaving 13 bases between. The CDR3: CASTTAGTNTEAFF. DNA of the CDR3: TGTGCCAGCACCACAGCAGGGACGAACACTGAAGCTTTCTTT.

This clonotype has a count of ten or more. The chain uses TRBV3-1 and TRBJ1-3; no clear D. The germline CDR1 and CDR2 sequences are LGHDT and YNNKEL (reference sequence). V lost 1 base and J 0 bases, leaving 13 bases between the germline ends. This CDR3 comprises 17 residues. The CDR3 is CASSQVAQPSSGNTIYF. The CDR3 DNA reads TGTGCCAGCAGCCAAGTCGCACAGCCATCCTCTGGAAACACCATATATTTT. Using reference TRBV3-1 and TRBJ1-3 for the parts outside the CDR3, the full variable domain is DTAVSQTPKYLVTQMGNDKSIKCEQNLGHDTMYWYKQDSKKFLKIMFSYNNKELIINETVPNRFSPKSPDKAHLNLHINSLELGDSAVYFCASSQVAQPSSGNTIYFGEGSWLTVV.

This clonotype has ten or more counts. This chain joins TRBV4-1 and TRBJ2-3, with D perhaps matching TRBD1 (6 bases). The CDR3 totals 13 residues. Between the trimmed V and J ends, which lost 5 bases and 6 bases, there was a span of 12 bases. The germline CDR1 and CDR2 sequences are MGHRA and YSYEKL. The CDR3 bases are TGCGCCAGCAGCAGTCAGGGGATGGATACGCAGTATTTT. Its translation is CASSSQGMDTQYF.

A note on this clonotype: Being one base from a much bigger clone, this may be a read error. V usage is TRBV5-1 and J usage is TRBJ1-2; D perhaps matches TRBD1 (5 bases). Germline lookup yields CDR1 SGHRS and CDR2 YFSETQ. The CDR3 sequence is 15 residues long. The CDR3 spells CASSLETASNYCYTF. The CDR3 DNA reads TGCGCCAGCAGCTTGGAGACAGCCTCTAACTATTGCTACACCTTC.

This clonotype was observed many times. This chain connects TRBV20-1 to TRBJ1-4, with D perhaps matching TRBD1 (5 bases). Germline V gene lookup returns CDR1 DFQATT and CDR2 SNEGSKA (reference sequence). The CDR3 runs 10 residues. V lost 3 bases and J 10 bases, leaving 6 bases between the germline ends. The DNA for the CDR3 is TGCAGTGCTAGGAGGGGAAAACTGTTTTTT. Its protein product is CSARRGKLFF.

This clonotype came up many times. The V gene is TRBV6-1, the J gene TRBJ2-7; TRBD2 matches 10 bases. Germline V gene sequence: CDR1 MNHNS, CDR2 SASEGT. The ends lost 6 bases at V and 2 bases at J; junction bases unmatched: 7. The CDR3 runs 15 residues. For the CDR3, the DNA is TGTGCCAGCAGGACACTAGCGGGAACAACCTACGAGCAGTACTTC. Translation gives CASRTLAGTTYEQYF.

This clonotype was observed at least ten times. The chain joins TRBV29-1 to TRBJ2-1; TRBD1 might be the D (5 bases). V was clipped by 3 bases and J by 4 bases, with 13 bases between them. The CDR3 covers 14 residues. Germline V gene data show CDR1 as SQVTM and CDR2 as ANQGSEA. The CDR3 DNA is TGCAGCGTTGAGCACCCGGACAATTACAATGAGCAGTTCTTC. Translation: CSVEHPDNYNEQFF.

This clonotype was detected many times. The chain is built from TRBV6-1 and TRBJ2-5; 8 positions agree with TRBD2. The CDR3 totals 13 residues. The germline CDR1 and CDR2 sequences are MNHNS and SASEGT. Trimming at V came to 6 bases and at J to 9 bases, leaving 9 bases not matched to a gene. The CDR3 sequence: CASRAAPGGAQYF. The CDR3 DNA follows: TGTGCCAGCAGGGCGGCCCCGGGGGGGGCCCAGTACTTC.

With regard to this clonotype: The junction departs from germline at one end; a sequencing error may be responsible. V is TRBV18 and J is TRBJ1-5; no reliable D call. The length of the CDR3 is 15 residues. Germline V gives CDR1 KGHSH, CDR2 LQKENI. The CDR3 region has the DNA TGTGCCAACTCAGACATGGGTTCGGGCAATCAGCCCCAGCATTTT. The encoded protein is CANSDMGSGNQPQHF.

This clonotype was recorded at least ten times. The chain uses TRBV4-1 and TRBJ1-5; D possibly corresponds to TRBD1 (5 bases). The CDR3 has 16 amino acids. CDR1 and CDR2 from the germline V gene are MGHRA and YSYEKL. The V end lost 1 base, the J end lost 2 bases, and 12 bases lay between the germline ends. CDR3 bases: TGCGCCAGCAGCCAAGTTAAGGGGCATGGCAATCAGCCCCAGCATTTT. This sequence encodes CASSQVKGHGNQPQHF.

This clonotype was detected many times. V usage is TRBV5-1 and J usage is TRBJ2-5; D is uncertain. There are 14 residues in the CDR3. CDR1 SGHRS and CDR2 YFSETQ come from the germline V gene. Between the trimmed V and J ends, which lost 4 bases and 1 base, there was a span of 11 bases. CDR3: CASSPGPSQETQYF. In DNA, the CDR3 is TGCGCCAGCAGCCCCGGACCGAGCCAAGAGACCCAGTACTTC.

This clonotype was found many times. This rearrangement joins TRBV3-1 to TRBJ1-1; weak D call: TRBD1 (5 bases). Trimming left V 1 base short and J 7 bases short, with 13 bases between. From germline, CDR1 is LGHDT and CDR2 YNNKEL (reference sequence). There are 14 residues in the CDR3. The CDR3 loop reads CASSQGYDSLEAFF. The DNA of the CDR3 is TGTGCCAGCAGCCAAGGTTATGACAGCCTTGAAGCTTTCTTT.

This clonotype was counted many times. V and J are TRBV5-1 and TRBJ2-3, with D possibly TRBD1 on 5 matching bases. V lost 4 bases and J lost 0, with 15 bases in between. Per the germline V gene, CDR1 is SGHRS and CDR2 is YFSETQ. This CDR3 is built from 16 residues. CDR3 sequence (DNA): TGCGCCAGCAGCGCAGGACATTCGACTAGCACAGATACGCAGTATTTT. It translates to CASSAGHSTSTDTQYF.

In its sample, this clonotype was seen many times. This chain joins TRBV20-1 and TRBJ1-1; possible D gene TRBD1, 6 bases. The CDR3 spans 11 residues. Germline-derived CDR1 and CDR2 are DFQATT and SNEGSKA (reference sequence). Trimming left V 5 bases short and J 8 bases short, with 12 bases between. This chain's CDR3 is CSAWRDREAFF. CDR3 DNA sequence: TGCAGTGCTTGGAGAGACAGGGAAGCTTTCTTT.

This clonotype was seen many times. The chain has TRBV7-9 and TRBJ2-3; D possibly corresponds to TRBD2 (7 bases). The CDR3 covers 15 residues. Germline CDR1 and CDR2: SEHNR and FQNEAQ (reference sequence). Trimming removed 7 bases at V and 1 base at J, with 15 bases between. The CDR3 DNA reads as TGTGCCAGCACGGCTAGGGGGGGGGGCACAGATACGCAGTATTTT. This translates into CASTARGGGTDTQYF.

This clonotype appeared many times. V is TRBV5-1 and J is TRBJ2-5; TRBD2 aligns across 10 bases. The CDR3 covers 16 residues. The J segment lost 7 bases and the V segment lost 4 bases, leaving 13 bases of the junction unmatched. Germline CDR1 is SGHRS and CDR2 is YFSETQ. The CDR3 nucleotides read TGCGCCAGCAGCCCCGGGACTAGCGTTGGGGAGGGGACCCAGTACTTC. It translates to CASSPGTSVGEGTQYF.

A few counts support this clonotype. This chain links TRBV30 with TRBJ2-7; D is ambiguous. The CDR3 loop spans 11 amino acids. CDR1 is GTSNPN, CDR2 SVGIG, per germline (reference sequence). V lost 3 bases and J 5 bases, leaving 8 bases between the germline ends. The CDR3 loop reads CAWRDPNEQYF. The CDR3 DNA sequence: TGTGCCTGGAGGGACCCGAACGAGCAGTACTTC.

This clonotype was counted at least ten times. V gene TRBV6-1 combines with J gene TRBJ2-3; the D is unclear. Trimming left V 8 bases short and J 4 bases short, with 16 bases between. The CDR3 loop spans 14 amino acids. The germline CDR1 and CDR2 sequences are MNHNS and SASEGT. In nucleotides, the CDR3 is TGTGCCAGCTCTCCCAGGCTCGACCCAGATACGCAGTATTTT. Protein: CASSPRLDPDTQYF.

This clonotype was seen ten or more times. The rearrangement links TRBV20-1 to TRBJ2-1; D gene unclear. V was cut by 3 bases and J by 4 bases, with 13 bases left in between. The CDR3 sequence is 14 residues long. The germline gives CDR1 DFQATT, CDR2 SNEGSKA (reference sequence). In nucleotides, the CDR3 is TGCAGTGCTAGTTGGTTCAGAAGTTACAATGAGCAGTTCTTC. This encodes CSASWFRSYNEQFF.

The V call is TRBV19, the J call TRBJ1-4, with 8 bases aligning to TRBD1. This CDR3 is built from 19 residues. Per the germline V gene, CDR1 is LNHDA and CDR2 is SQIVND (reference sequence). Trimming cost V 6 bases and J 3 bases; bases outside gene matches: 18. The CDR3 DNA sequence: TGTGCCAGTAGGGAGTCCTTTACCTGGACAGGGTCCCCTAATGAAAAACTGTTTTTT. Translation: CASRESFTWTGSPNEKLFF.

A word on this clonotype: A much bigger clone sits one base away, suggesting this may be a read error. In DNA form, the CDR3 reads TGTGCCAGCAGCCAGATGTGGGCAGGTGAGCAGTTCTTC. Translated: CASSQMWAGEQFF. V usage is TRBV7-2 and J usage is TRBJ2-1; D unresolved. Trimming cost V 5 bases and J 9 bases, with 14 bases left between them. The length of the CDR3 is 13 residues. Germline V gene data show CDR1 as SGHTA and CDR2 as FQGNSA.

This clonotype was recorded a few times. This CDR3 reads CASSSGGFNQPQHF. The CDR3 DNA is TGTGCCAGCAGTTCTGGAGGATTCAATCAGCCCCAGCATTTT. V is TRBV6-1 and J is TRBJ1-5; D unclear. V gave up 5 bases and J gave up 3 bases, with 11 bases separating them. The germline V gene has CDR1 MNHNS and CDR2 SASEGT. The CDR3 is 14 amino acids.

In its sample, this clonotype was seen many times. The rearrangement joins TRBV5-1 to TRBJ1-2; weak D call: TRBD1 (5 bases). The germline V gene has CDR1 SGHRS and CDR2 YFSETQ. The V end was cut by 6 bases, the J end by 1 base, with 10 bases between. This CDR3 region has 13 residues. The CDR3 coding sequence is TGCGCCAGCAACGTGGGGGATAACTATGGCTACACCTTC. Translation: CASNVGDNYGYTF.

This clonotype was observed at least ten times. The gene calls are TRBV5-1 and TRBJ1-1; TRBD1 aligns across 7 bases. The CDR3 spans 15 residues. The V segment lost 3 bases and the J segment 5 bases; nucleotides outside the gene matches: 10. CDR1 and CDR2 from the germline V gene are SGHRS and YFSETQ. The CDR3 spells CASSWGQPGRTEAFF. The CDR3 DNA is TGCGCCAGCAGCTGGGGACAGCCAGGAAGGACTGAAGCTTTCTTT.